This T cell receptor (beta chain) was found in a study of cytomegalovirus exposure and HLA in healthy donors. The donors were in the approximately 120-subject validation cohort, distinct from the approximately 700-subject first cohort. Measured with immunoSEQ multiplex PCR; TCRdb has only the in-frame clones, and not every one. The sample lists about 190,000 clones, more than 75% occurring once. Per germline, CDR1 SQVTM and CDR2 ANQGSEA. V lost 3 bases, J lost 1 base, and 16 bases lay in between. This CDR3 region has 16 residues. The sequenced material came from PBMCs. The rearrangement uses TRBV29-1 and TRBJ1-3; a possible D gene is TRBD1 (6 bases). The origin of this receptor is a woman aged 18-29 years in good health and CMV-seronegative. CDR3 sequence (DNA): TGCAGCGTTGAGGGACAAAAGACGAGTTCTGGAAACACCATATATTTT. It specifies CSVEGQKTSSGNTIYF.